The 7 T cell receptor beta chains below were found in one sample sequenced in a study of T cell repertoires in cytomegalovirus infection. TCRdb processed the reads anew with MiXCR; each CDR3 protein has one entry. Among roughly 990,000 distinct CDR3 sequences listed, around 29% were seen once. These receptors lack a known antigen. Sequencing was performed on cultured CD8+ T cells from PBMCs, taken from culture after CMV antigen stimulation. These receptors all come from a human donor in good health (CMV status not recorded). Some clones in this sample may be carry-over from other donors' samples.

This clonotype has just a few counts. The chain recombines TRBV7-6 with TRBJ2-1, with D unresolved. Trimming took off 0 bases at V and 0 bases at J, with 9 bases between the two ends. Per the germline V gene, CDR1 is SGHVS and CDR2 is FNYEAQ. CDR3 length: 16 amino acids. This chain's CDR3 is CASSLASLSSYNEQFF. CDR3 in DNA: TGTGCCAGCAGCTTAGCGTCACTGAGCTCCTACAATGAGCAGTTCTTC.

This chain joins TRBV29-1 and TRBJ2-1; D call uncertain. The germline V gene encodes CDR1 SQVTM and CDR2 ANQGSEA. The CDR3 runs 14 residues. The V end lost 4 bases, the J end lost 2 bases, and 12 bases lay between the germline ends. CDR3 in amino acids: CSVAGRTTYNEQFF. The CDR3 DNA reads as TGCAGCGTTGCAGGACGTACAACCTACAATGAGCAGTTCTTC.

The chain couples TRBV4-1 to TRBJ2-3; no clear D. The CDR3 is made up of 15 amino acids. Germline-derived CDR1 and CDR2 are MGHRA and YSYEKL. Trimming stripped 0 bases from V and 4 bases from J, with 11 bases between. This CDR3 reads CASSQDLALADTQYF. The DNA of the CDR3 is TGCGCCAGCAGCCAAGACTTAGCACTCGCAGATACGCAGTATTTT.

The chain is built from TRBV5-6 and TRBJ2-5; D tentatively reads TRBD1 or TRBD2 (5 bases each). This CDR3 comprises 16 residues. CDR1 is SGHDT and CDR2 is YYEEEE in the germline V gene. The V gene lost 4 bases and the J gene lost 4 bases, with 20 bases spanning the gap. The CDR3 DNA follows: TGTGCCAGCAGCCCGGACACCCCGAAAGAGGGAGAGACCCAGTACTTC. Its protein is CASSPDTPKEGETQYF.

In its sample, this clonotype was seen many times. The rearrangement joins TRBV12-3 or TRBV12-4 to TRBJ2-7, with TRBD1 matching 7 bases. The ends lost 5 bases at V and 4 bases at J; junction bases unmatched: 5. CDR3 size: 13 residues. CDR3 in amino acids: CASSPGQDYEQYF. CDR3 DNA sequence: TGTGCCAGCAGTCCCGGACAGGATTACGAGCAGTACTTC.

The chain is built from TRBV24-1 and TRBJ1-1, with D possibly TRBD1 on 5 matching bases. Germline V gene lookup returns CDR1 KGHDR and CDR2 SFDVKD. V gave up 7 bases and J gave up 1 base, with 12 bases separating them. This CDR3 has 14 residues. CDR3: CATRAGWANTEAFF. In nucleotides, the CDR3 is TGTGCCACCAGGGCAGGGTGGGCGAACACTGAAGCTTTCTTT.

The chain carries TRBV19 and TRBJ1-1; 10 bases are shared with TRBD1. J lost 6 bases, V lost 5 bases, and 9 bases had no gene match. The CDR3 consists of 15 residues. Germline CDR1 LNHDA, CDR2 SQIVND (reference sequence). The CDR3 reads CASSVAGQGLSEAFF. The CDR3 bases are TGTGCCAGTAGTGTGGCGGGACAGGGGCTCTCTGAAGCTTTCTTT.